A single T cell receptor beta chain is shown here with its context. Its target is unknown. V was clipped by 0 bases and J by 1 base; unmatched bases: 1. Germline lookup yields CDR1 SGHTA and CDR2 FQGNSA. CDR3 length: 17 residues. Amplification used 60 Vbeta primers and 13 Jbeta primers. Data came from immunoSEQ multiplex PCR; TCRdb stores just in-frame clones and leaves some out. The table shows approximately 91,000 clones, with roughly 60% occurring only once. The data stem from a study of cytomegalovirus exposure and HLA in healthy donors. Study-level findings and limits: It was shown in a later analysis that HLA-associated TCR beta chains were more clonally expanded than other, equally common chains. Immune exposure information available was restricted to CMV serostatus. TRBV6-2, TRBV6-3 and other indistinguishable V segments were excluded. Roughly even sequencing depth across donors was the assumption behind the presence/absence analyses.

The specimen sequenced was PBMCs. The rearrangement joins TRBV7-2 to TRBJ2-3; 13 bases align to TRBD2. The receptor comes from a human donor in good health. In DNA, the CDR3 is TGTGCCAGCAGCTTAGCGGGGACTAGCGGGGGCACAGATACGCAGTATTTT. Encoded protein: CASSLAGTSGGTDTQYF.